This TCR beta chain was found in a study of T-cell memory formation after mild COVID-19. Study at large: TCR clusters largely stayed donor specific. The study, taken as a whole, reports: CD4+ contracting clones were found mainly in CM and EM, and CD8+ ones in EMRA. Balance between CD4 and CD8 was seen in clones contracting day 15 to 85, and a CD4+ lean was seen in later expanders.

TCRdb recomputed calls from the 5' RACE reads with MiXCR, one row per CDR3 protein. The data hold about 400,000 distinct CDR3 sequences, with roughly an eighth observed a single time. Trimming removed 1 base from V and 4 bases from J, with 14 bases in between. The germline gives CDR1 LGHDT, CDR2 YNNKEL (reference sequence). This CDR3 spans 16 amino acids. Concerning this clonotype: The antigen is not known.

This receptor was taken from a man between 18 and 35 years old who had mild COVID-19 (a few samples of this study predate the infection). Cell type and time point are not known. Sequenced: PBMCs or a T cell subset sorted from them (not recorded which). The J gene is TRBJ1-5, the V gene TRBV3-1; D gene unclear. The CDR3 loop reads CASSQGMLPRNQPQHF. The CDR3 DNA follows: TGTGCCAGCAGCCAAGGTATGCTGCCCCGAAATCAGCCCCAGCATTTT.